Shown below are 11 T cell receptor beta chains from a single sample sequenced in a study of blood T cell repertoires in COVID-19. The data were produced by immunoSEQ multiplex PCR, yet TCRdb's version contains in-frame clones alone and is incomplete. The table shows 130,000 to 150,000 clones, with more than 75% occurring only once. What was sequenced was peripheral blood. The receptors stem from a man aged 60-69 years with acute or convalescent COVID-19.

The chain carries TRBV5-6 and TRBJ2-7, with 9 nucleotides matching TRBD2. Germline lookup yields CDR1 SGHDT and CDR2 YYEEEE. Trimming cost V 1 base and J 2 bases; bases outside gene matches: 7. This CDR3 region has 16 residues. This CDR3 is CASSLKLAGPTYEQYF. The DNA for the CDR3 is TGTGCCAGCAGCTTGAAGCTAGCGGGGCCGACCTACGAGCAGTACTTC.

The V and J genes are TRBV2 and TRBJ1-2; 7 bases align to TRBD1. Germline loops: CDR1 SNHLY, CDR2 FYNNEI. The CDR3 runs to 14 residues. V trimming: 5 bases; J trimming: 3 bases; junction bases outside the gene matches: 6. CDR3 amino acids: CASSQGGTYYGYTF. CDR3 DNA sequence: TGTGCCAGCAGTCAGGGGGGCACCTACTATGGCTACACCTTC. Together with reference TRBV2 and TRBJ1-2, the CDR3 gives the full variable domain: EPEVTQTPSHQVTQMGQEVILRCVPISNHLYFYWYRQILGQKVEFLVSFYNNEISEKSEIFDDQFSVERPDGSNFTLKIRSTKLEDSAMYFCASSQGGTYYGYTFGSGTRLTVV.

The sample holds many counts of this clone. The rearrangement joins TRBV28 to TRBJ2-7; 7 bases fit TRBD2. V shed 6 bases and J 0 bases; nucleotides not matched to a gene: 5. Germline-derived CDR1 and CDR2 are MDHEN and SYDVKM. CDR3 length equals 14 residues. In DNA, the CDR3 is TGTGCCAGCAGCTCGACTAGCTACTCCTACGAGCAGTACTTC. Protein sequence: CASSSTSYSYEQYF. Together with reference TRBV28 and TRBJ2-7, the CDR3 gives the full variable domain: DVKVTQSSRYLVKRTGEKVFLECVQDMDHENMFWYRQDPGLGLRLIYFSYDVKMKEKGDIPEGYSVSREKKERFSLILESASTNQTSMYLCASSSTSYSYEQYFGPGTRLTVT.

The chain uses TRBV19 and TRBJ1-2, with 11 bases lining up with TRBD1. The CDR3 runs to 18 residues. Germline trimming cut 3 bases from V and 0 bases from J; bases unmatched to any gene: 9. The germline CDR1 and CDR2 sequences are LNHDA and SQIVND (reference sequence). In nucleotides, the CDR3 is TGTGCCAGTAGTATCAGGACAGGGGGCGCGTCTGCTAACTATGGCTACACCTTC. This codes for CASSIRTGGASANYGYTF.

This chain links TRBV10-3 with TRBJ2-2; 14 bases fit TRBD2. CDR3 length equals 17 residues. Germline V gene data show CDR1 as ENHRY and CDR2 as SYGVKD. V trimming: 5 bases; J trimming: 7 bases; junction bases outside the gene matches: 9. The CDR3 region is CAISPGTSGSGGGELFF. The CDR3, as DNA: TGTGCCATCAGTCCCGGGACTAGCGGGAGCGGGGGCGGGGAGCTGTTTTTT.

The V call is TRBV19, the J call TRBJ2-4; TRBD1 aligns across 8 bases. J gave up 8 bases and V 6 bases, and 15 bases lay outside the gene matches. Per germline, CDR1 LNHDA and CDR2 SQIVND (reference sequence). CDR3 length: 16 amino acids. The CDR3 loop is CASRETGTGFQDIQYF. In DNA, the CDR3 is TGTGCCAGTAGGGAAACCGGGACAGGCTTTCAAGACATTCAGTACTTC.

The chain joins TRBV21-1 to TRBJ2-7; TRBD2, as called in the table, went unchecked against the DNA. TRBV21-1 is a recognized pseudogene. CDR3 length: 17 amino acids. CDR3 sequence reads: CASSKFRRVARGYEQYF. The CDR3 nucleotides are TGTGCCAGCAGCAAATTCAGAAGGGTGGCCCGGGGCTACGAGCAGTACTTC.

The chain uses TRBV3-1 (or the pseudogene TRBV3-2) and TRBJ2-2, with D uncertain. The CDR3 spans 14 residues. The V and J ends lost 1 base and 7 bases respectively, with 10 bases between them. Germline V gene sequence: CDR1 LGHDT, CDR2 YNNKEL (reference sequence). CDR3 region: CASSQGGNFGELFF. The CDR3 DNA reads TGTGCCAGCAGCCAAGGCGGAAACTTCGGGGAGCTGTTTTTT.

This chain links TRBV24-1 with TRBJ2-1; 12 bases agree with TRBD2. The V gene end was trimmed by 2 bases and the J gene end by 9 bases; junction bases not matched to a gene: 7. This CDR3 is built from 16 residues. The germline V gene has CDR1 KGHDR and CDR2 SFDVKD. The CDR3 protein is CATSDSTSGRRGEQFF. As DNA, the CDR3 is TGTGCCACCAGTGATTCGACTAGCGGGAGAAGGGGTGAGCAGTTCTTC.

The chain couples TRBV6-2 or TRBV6-3 to TRBJ2-4; TRBD2 matches 12 bases. With V trimmed by 2 bases and J by 1 base, 15 bases remained unmatched. Germline values: CDR1 MNHEY, CDR2 SVGEGT. The CDR3 sequence is 21 residues long. DNA for the CDR3: TGTGCCAGCAGTTACCTCATTTCCGGGACTAGCGGGCTGAACGCCAAAAACATTCAGTACTTC. Its translation: CASSYLISGTSGLNAKNIQYF.

The gene calls are TRBV5-4 and TRBJ1-2; TRBD1 matches 10 bases. Germline V gene data show CDR1 as SGHNT and CDR2 as YYREEE (reference sequence). V dropped 3 bases and J dropped 5; count of bases not matched to a gene: 4. There are 14 residues in the CDR3. CDR3: CASSSRQGAYGYTF. The CDR3 DNA reads as TGTGCCAGCAGCTCCCGACAGGGGGCTTATGGCTACACCTTC.